This TCR beta chain was identified in a study of beta chain features in type 1 diabetes. Study-level findings and limits: Overrepresentation of cells with high TCR expression could result from cDNA sequencing. Shorter TCRB CDR3s, moderately but significantly so, marked every one of the four CD4+ subsets in Type 1 diabetes patients.

Expressed TCRB transcripts were sequenced because the entire RNA isolate underwent reverse transcription. Produced via immunoSEQ multiplex PCR; TCRdb's table is partial and in-frame only. The sample has tens of thousands of clones; 35% to 50% are singletons. V was pared by 3 bases and J by 9 bases, with 3 bases of the junction left unmatched. The V gene's germline CDR1 is SEHNR and CDR2 FQNEAQ (reference sequence). The CDR3 runs to 13 residues. Only a few counts were recorded for this clone. Its matching antigen is unknown. The TCR originated in a man aged 25 to 40 with type 1 diabetes. The chain joins TRBV7-9 to TRBJ2-1; TRBD1 aligns across 9 bases. Material: Tregs from blood. This chain's CDR3 is CASSFTGGSEQFF. The DNA for the CDR3 is TGTGCCAGCAGCTTCACAGGGGGCAGTGAGCAGTTCTTC. Based on the CDR3 plus reference TRBV7-9 and TRBJ2-1, the full variable domain is DTGVSQNPRHKITKRGQNVTFRCDPISEHNRLYWYRQTLGQGPEFLTYFQNEAQLEKSRLLSDRFSAERPKGSFSTLEIQRTEQGDSAMYLCASSFTGGSEQFFGPGTRLTVL.